Listed here are 21 T cell receptor beta chains from one sample, sequenced in a study of cytomegalovirus exposure and HLA in healthy donors. The PCR ran on 60 Vbeta and 13 Jbeta primers. Libraries were prepared by immunoSEQ multiplex PCR; TCRdb keeps only in-frame clonotypes and omits some of them. The sample lists some 160,000 clones; 70% to 90% were seen once. Sequences were obtained from PBMCs. The receptor source for this set is a man aged 25-40 years in good health and CMV-seropositive.

This rearrangement joins TRBV4-2 to TRBJ2-1; D is uncertain. Trimming took off 2 bases at V and 0 bases at J, with 8 bases between the two ends. The CDR3 is 15 amino acids. Germline CDR1 LGHNA, CDR2 YNFKEQ. CDR3 in amino acids: CASSQRGSSYNEQFF. DNA for the CDR3: TGTGCCAGCAGCCAACGCGGAAGCTCCTACAATGAGCAGTTCTTC.

J is TRBJ2-5 and V is TRBV5-1; possible D gene TRBD2, 6 bases. There are 13 residues in the CDR3. Trimming took off 2 bases at V and 5 bases at J, with 10 bases between the two ends. Germline-derived CDR1 and CDR2 are SGHRS and YFSETQ. The CDR3 DNA follows: TGCGCCAGCAGCTTCGCGGGGCCCGAGACCCAGTACTTC. The encoded protein is CASSFAGPETQYF.

The rearrangement links TRBV5-6 to TRBJ1-1; possible D gene TRBD1, 5 bases. The CDR3 consists of 15 residues. V was clipped by 0 bases and J by 8 bases, with 17 bases between them. Germline V CDR1 and CDR2: SGHDT, YYEEEE. The CDR3 here is CASSLESRVIIEAFF. The CDR3 region has the DNA TGTGCCAGCAGCTTGGAATCCAGGGTAATCATCGAAGCTTTCTTT.

The gene calls are TRBV7-9 and TRBJ2-1; 10 bases map to TRBD2. CDR3 length: 15 amino acids. The germline gives CDR1 SEHNR, CDR2 FQNEAQ (reference sequence). The V segment lost 1 base and the J segment 8 bases; nucleotides outside the gene matches: 5. The CDR3, as DNA: TGTGCCAGCAGCTTAGTGCTAGCGGGAGAGGATGAGCAGTTCTTC. Protein: CASSLVLAGEDEQFF. Using reference TRBV7-9 and TRBJ2-1 for the parts outside the CDR3, the full variable domain is DTGVSQNPRHKITKRGQNVTFRCDPISEHNRLYWYRQTLGQGPEFLTYFQNEAQLEKSRLLSDRFSAERPKGSFSTLEIQRTEQGDSAMYLCASSLVLAGEDEQFFGPGTRLTVL.

This clone was observed once. The gene calls are TRBV5-5 and TRBJ1-1; TRBD1 matches at 11 bases. CDR3 size: 15 residues. From germline, CDR1 is SGHKS and CDR2 YYEKEE (reference sequence). The V gene end was trimmed by 4 bases and the J gene end by 1 base; junction bases not matched to a gene: 3. The CDR3 DNA follows: TGTGCCAGCAGCACCGGACAGGGGGCGAACACTGAAGCTTTCTTT. Its translation: CASSTGQGANTEAFF.

The rearrangement joins TRBV21-1 to TRBJ2-5; the table assigns TRBD1, which was not confirmed against the DNA. TRBV21-1 has pseudogene status. This CDR3 region has 18 residues. CDR3 in DNA: TGTGCCAACACTTTCATGACAGGGGGAGGCGGGAGTGGCGAGACCCAGTACTTC. Translation: CANTFMTGGGGSGETQYF.

The V gene is TRBV4-1, the J gene TRBJ2-1; 10 nucleotides agree with TRBD2. The CDR3 spans 19 residues. Germline CDR1 reads MGHRA; CDR2 reads YSYEKL. V shed 1 base, J shed 3 bases, and the junction held 12 bases outside the gene matches. The CDR3, as DNA: TGCGCCAGCAGCCAAGGGGGCAGCGGGAGGGCCCATAACTACAATGAGCAGTTCTTC. Translation: CASSQGGSGRAHNYNEQFF.

The V and J genes are TRBV19 and TRBJ2-2; D perhaps matches TRBD1 (6 bases). Between the trimmed V and J ends, which lost 6 bases and 5 bases, there was a span of 16 bases. The CDR3 is made up of 15 amino acids. In germline, CDR1 is LNHDA, CDR2 SQIVND (reference sequence). CDR3 sequence (DNA): TGTGCCAGTAGGATAAAACAGGGTAGGACCGGGGAGCTGTTTTTT. Translated, it gives CASRIKQGRTGELFF.

The CDR3 is CASSLGAGGPNYEQYF. The CDR3 DNA reads TGTGCCAGCAGCTTAGGCGCGGGAGGGCCGAACTACGAGCAGTACTTC. This chain joins TRBV7-2 and TRBJ2-7, with TRBD2 matching over 9 bases. Germline loops: CDR1 SGHTA, CDR2 FQGNSA. The CDR3 totals 16 residues. J gave up 3 bases and V 1 base, and 7 bases lay outside the gene matches. The full variable domain, rest sourced from reference TRBV7-2 and TRBJ2-7, is GAGVSQSPSNKVTEKGKDVELRCDPISGHTALYWYRQSLGQGLEFLIYFQGNSAPDKSGLPSDRFSAERTGGSVSTLTIQRTQQEDSAVYLCASSLGAGGPNYEQYFGPGTRLTVT.

The V call is TRBV7-2, the J call TRBJ2-3, with 11 nucleotides matching TRBD2. This CDR3 comprises 15 residues. V was pared by 1 base and J by 6 bases, with 3 bases of the junction left unmatched. Germline V CDR1 and CDR2: SGHTA, FQGNSA. This CDR3 is CASSLEGLAADTQYF. The CDR3 DNA sequence: TGTGCCAGCAGCTTAGAGGGACTAGCGGCCGATACGCAGTATTTT.

The chain joins TRBV6-5 to TRBJ1-1; the D gene is possibly TRBD1 (5 bases). There are 14 residues in the CDR3. V lost 5 bases, J lost 3 bases, and 13 bases lay in between. CDR1 is MNHEY and CDR2 is SVGAGI in the germline V gene. CDR3 protein: CASSAVGGDTEAFF. The CDR3 coding sequence is TGTGCCAGCAGTGCCGTCGGGGGGGACACTGAAGCTTTCTTT.

The V and J genes are TRBV5-6 and TRBJ2-5, with D hard to call. Germline V lookup: CDR1 SGHDT, CDR2 YYEEEE. Trimming removed 0 bases from V and 3 bases from J, with 6 bases in between. The CDR3 is 13 amino acids. Written as DNA, the CDR3 is TGTGCCAGCAGCTTGGGACTGGAAGAGACCCAGTACTTC. Translation: CASSLGLEETQYF.

The rearrangement uses TRBV7-2 and TRBJ1-1; D is uncertain. The CDR3 has 14 amino acids. V dropped 3 bases and J dropped 3 bases, with 11 bases sitting between them. The germline gives CDR1 SGHTA, CDR2 FQGNSA. The CDR3 is CASSFRGWDTEAFF. The CDR3, as DNA: TGTGCCAGCAGCTTTCGGGGATGGGACACTGAAGCTTTCTTT.

The V call is TRBV6-6, the J call TRBJ2-1; no reliable D call. V lost 6 bases and J lost 0, with 15 bases in between. Germline V lookup: CDR1 MNHNY, CDR2 SVGAGI (reference sequence). This CDR3 contains 16 residues. For the CDR3, the DNA is TGTGCCAGCAGGGAGTCATTTTCAAGCTCCTACAATGAGCAGTTCTTC. Translated: CASRESFSSSYNEQFF.

The count of this clone is one. This chain connects TRBV27 to TRBJ2-5; D not certain. Judging by the DNA end, TRBJ2-7 fits better; the J call may be wrong. Germline-derived CDR1 and CDR2 are MNHEY and SMNVEV (reference sequence). CDR3 length equals 10 residues. The CDR3 loop is CASGTYEQYF. The CDR3 DNA reads TGTGCCAGCGGTACCTACGAGCAGTACTTC.

The chain joins TRBV27 to TRBJ2-1; 12 positions match TRBD2. Per germline, CDR1 MNHEY and CDR2 SMNVEV (reference sequence). The V gene end was trimmed by 4 bases and the J gene end by 4 bases; junction bases not matched to a gene: 5. CDR3 length: 16 residues. The CDR3 reads CASSSTGLAGYNEQFF. For the CDR3, the DNA is TGTGCCAGCAGTTCGACCGGACTAGCGGGGTACAATGAGCAGTTCTTC.

This chain connects TRBV2 to TRBJ2-5, with TRBD2 matching over 7 bases. The V gene's germline CDR1 is SNHLY and CDR2 FYNNEI. This CDR3 is 17 amino acids long. Trimming at V came to 7 bases and at J to 2 bases, leaving 16 bases not matched to a gene. CDR3 DNA: TGTGCCAGCACCCCGGGGGGTCTACTCCGCTCACAAGAGACCCAGTACTTC. It yields the protein CASTPGGLLRSQETQYF.

V and J are TRBV4-3 and TRBJ2-7; the match to TRBD2 covers 9 bases. Unmatched junction bases numbered 8, after V lost 0 bases and J lost 5 bases. This CDR3 is built from 16 residues. Germline CDR1 is LGHNA and CDR2 is YSLEER. The DNA for the CDR3 is TGCGCCAGCAGCCAAGAGAAGCGGGAGGCTCAAAACGAGCAGTACTTC. It encodes CASSQEKREAQNEQYF.

In this sample, this clone turned up a few times. CDR3 in DNA: TGTGCCAGCAGACCATCGACAGCAGGTGAAAAACTGTTTTTT. It encodes CASRPSTAGEKLFF. The genes are TRBV6-5 and TRBJ1-4, with a tentative D call TRBD1 (5 bases). The CDR3 is 14 amino acids. CDR1 and CDR2 (germline): MNHEY, SVGAGI. V was clipped by 6 bases and J by 7 bases, with 15 bases between them.

This clone was observed once. This chain links TRBV7-8 with TRBJ2-2; D may be TRBD1 (5 bases). Trimming cost V 1 base and J 4 bases, with 7 bases left between them. CDR1 SGHVS and CDR2 FQNEAQ come from the germline V gene. This CDR3 has 14 residues. The CDR3 DNA reads as TGTGCCAGCAGCTTAGGGCAGGGCACCGGGGAGCTGTTTTTT. It translates to CASSLGQGTGELFF. The variable domain in full, with the rest retrieved from reference TRBV7-8 and TRBJ2-2, is GAGVSQSPRYKVAKRGQDVALRCDPISGHVSLFWYQQALGQGPEFLTYFQNEAQLDKSGLPSDRFFAERPEGSVSTLKIQRTQQEDSAVYLCASSLGQGTGELFFGEGSRLTVL.

The rearrangement links TRBV7-8 to TRBJ1-4, with D maybe TRBD1 (5 bases). This CDR3 has 15 amino acids. Trimming left V 5 bases short and J 5 bases short, with 15 bases between. CDR1 is SGHVS, CDR2 FQNEAQ, per germline. CDR3: CASSASGDLNEKLFF. The DNA for the CDR3 is TGTGCCAGCAGCGCCTCCGGGGACTTAAATGAAAAACTGTTTTTT.